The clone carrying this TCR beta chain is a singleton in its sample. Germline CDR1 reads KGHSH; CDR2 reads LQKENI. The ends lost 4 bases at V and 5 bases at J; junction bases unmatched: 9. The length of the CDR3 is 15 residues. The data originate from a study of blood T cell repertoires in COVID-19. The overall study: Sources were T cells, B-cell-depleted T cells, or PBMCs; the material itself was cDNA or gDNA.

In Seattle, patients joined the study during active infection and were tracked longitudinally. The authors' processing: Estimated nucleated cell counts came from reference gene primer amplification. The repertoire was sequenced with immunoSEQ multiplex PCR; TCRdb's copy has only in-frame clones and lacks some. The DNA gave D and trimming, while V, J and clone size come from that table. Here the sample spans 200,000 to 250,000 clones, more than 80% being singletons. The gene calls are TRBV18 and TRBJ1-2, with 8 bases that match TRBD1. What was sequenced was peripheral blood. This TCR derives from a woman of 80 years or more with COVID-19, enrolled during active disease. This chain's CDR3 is CASSQDRVSSYGYTF. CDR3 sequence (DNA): TGTGCCAGCTCACAGGACAGGGTCTCTTCATATGGCTACACCTTC.